The sequence of this T cell receptor beta chain was determined in a study of low-dose radiotherapy and immunotherapy resistance in tumors. This CDR3 is 16 amino acids long. Losses at the gene ends were 2 bases for V and 6 bases for J; bases not matched to a gene: 9. Germline CDR1 reads MNHEY; CDR2 reads SMNVEV (reference sequence). Treatment of the donors consisted of nivolumab and ipilimumab (plus aspirin, low-dose cyclophosphamide and low-dose radiotherapy). Patients who could take part had advanced solid tumors with no tumor-infiltrating lymphocytes. First-strand cDNA used TRAV- and TRBV-specific primers, covering alpha and beta chains. It was with a constant-region primer and a V-primer adapter that TCRs were amplified over approximately 20 PCR cycles. TCRdb redid the calling of the reads with MiXCR, one entry per CDR3 protein. The sample lists fewer than 20,000 distinct CDR3 sequences, roughly 70% occurring once.

This clonotype was observed a single time. The chain is built from TRBV27 and TRBJ2-2, with 7 bases identical to TRBD2. This receptor was obtained from a human donor with advanced metastatic prostate, ovarian, gallbladder or colorectal cancer (not recorded which). This table probably holds off-target reads from a library built for another chain. This CDR3 is CASSLRTRRTPGELFF. DNA for the CDR3: TGTGCCAGCAGTTTAAGGACTAGGCGGACCCCCGGGGAGCTGTTTTTT.